The rows below give T cell receptor beta chains drawn from one sample of a study of blood T cell repertoires in COVID-19. Repertoires were generated with immunoSEQ multiplex PCR, while TCRdb's copy carries only in-frame clones and drops some. The sample includes roughly 300,000 clones, 85% to 90% of them seen just once. Source material: PBMCs or T cells enriched from blood (not recorded which). Every receptor here comes from a man aged 30 to 39 who had recovered from COVID-19. Each CDR3 is given with its conserved first and last residue. D genes are given only for firm matches. A row's size may be missing; if present it is once, few, many or a size class.

abundance: NA
j_gene: TRBJ2-1
d_gene: NA
v_gene: TRBV5-8
CDR3aa: CASSPHRASSGEQFF
CDR3nt: TGTGCCAGCAGCCCTCACCGGGCGTCAAGCGGTGAGCAGTTCTTC

abundance: NA
j_gene: TRBJ1-6
d_gene: NA
v_gene: TRBV28
CDR3aa: CASSLLLSSYNSPLHF
CDR3nt: TGTGCCAGCAGTTTACTACTGAGCTCCTATAATTCACCCCTCCACTTT

abundance: NA
j_gene: TRBJ2-2
d_gene: TRBD1
v_gene: TRBV7-9
CDR3aa: CASSFPQDRGIAGELFF
CDR3nt: TGTGCCAGCAGCTTTCCGCAGGACAGGGGTATCGCCGGGGAGCTGTTTTTT

abundance: NA
j_gene: TRBJ1-2
d_gene: TRBD1
v_gene: TRBV4-1
CDR3aa: CASSQDRQGGGYTF
CDR3nt: TGCGCCAGCAGCCAAGACCGACAGGGGGGAGGCTACACCTTC

abundance: NA
j_gene: TRBJ2-1
d_gene: TRBD1
v_gene: TRBV30
CDR3aa: CAWSANRGFPSYNEQFF
CDR3nt: TGTGCCTGGAGTGCTAACAGGGGGTTCCCCTCCTACAATGAGCAGTTCTTC

abundance: few
j_gene: TRBJ2-3
d_gene: TRBD2
v_gene: TRBV2
CDR3aa: CASSQGLAGDTQYF
CDR3nt: TGTGCCAGCAGTCAGGGACTAGCGGGAGATACGCAGTATTTT

abundance: NA
j_gene: TRBJ2-7
d_gene: TRBD1
v_gene: TRBV27
CDR3aa: CASSKTGWGYEQYF
CDR3nt: TGTGCCAGCAGTAAGACAGGGTGGGGGTACGAGCAGTACTTC

abundance: NA
j_gene: TRBJ2-7
d_gene: NA
v_gene: TRBV4-1
CDR3aa: CASSQPNAGYEQYF
CDR3nt: TGCGCCAGCAGCCAACCAAATGCGGGTTACGAGCAGTACTTC

abundance: NA
j_gene: TRBJ2-1
d_gene: TRBD2
v_gene: TRBV11-2
CDR3aa: CASAPLAGADEQFF
CDR3nt: TGTGCCAGCGCACCACTAGCGGGAGCCGATGAGCAGTTCTTC

abundance: NA
j_gene: TRBJ2-1
d_gene: NA
v_gene: TRBV21-1
CDR3aa: CASSKAIGPGRTGHLGAVQFF
CDR3nt: TGTGCCAGCAGCAAAGCTATAGGTCCGGGTCGGACAGGGCACCTCGGCGCAGTTCAGTTCTTC

abundance: NA
j_gene: TRBJ2-1
d_gene: NA
v_gene: TRBV15
CDR3aa: CATSIQGAYNEQFF
CDR3nt: TGTGCCACCAGCATACAGGGAGCCTACAATGAGCAGTTCTTC

abundance: NA
j_gene: TRBJ1-2
d_gene: NA
v_gene: TRBV2
CDR3aa: CASTHQANYGYTF
CDR3nt: TGTGCCAGCACGCATCAGGCTAACTATGGCTACACCTTC

abundance: NA
j_gene: TRBJ1-2
d_gene: TRBD1
v_gene: TRBV5-1
CDR3aa: CASSLQGTGVEGYTF
CDR3nt: TGCGCCAGCAGCTTGCAGGGGACAGGGGTTGAGGGCTACACCTTC

abundance: NA
j_gene: TRBJ1-2
d_gene: TRBD1
v_gene: TRBV10-2
CDR3aa: CASSGTGDYGYTF
CDR3nt: TGCGCCAGCAGTGGGACAGGGGACTATGGCTACACCTTC

abundance: NA
j_gene: TRBJ2-6
d_gene: TRBD1
v_gene: TRBV24-1
CDR3aa: CATRQGEISGANVLTF
CDR3nt: TGTGCCACCAGACAGGGGGAGATCTCTGGGGCCAACGTCCTGACTTTC

abundance: NA
j_gene: TRBJ1-4
d_gene: NA
v_gene: TRBV6-6
CDR3aa: CASRRRGSGGDEKLFF
CDR3nt: TGTGCCAGCAGACGCCGTGGTTCTGGAGGGGATGAAAAACTGTTTTTT

abundance: NA
j_gene: TRBJ2-7
d_gene: TRBD1
v_gene: TRBV29-1
CDR3aa: CSVVKTGDSYEQYF
CDR3nt: TGCAGCGTGGTTAAGACAGGGGATTCCTACGAGCAGTACTTC

abundance: NA
j_gene: TRBJ1-5
d_gene: TRBD1
v_gene: TRBV2
CDR3aa: CASNYGTGDNQPQHF
CDR3nt: TGTGCCAGCAATTACGGGACAGGAGATAATCAGCCCCAGCATTTT

abundance: NA
j_gene: TRBJ2-1
d_gene: NA
v_gene: TRBV7-9
CDR3aa: CASSLSRGGNEQFF
CDR3nt: TGTGCCAGCAGCTTATCGAGGGGGGGCAATGAGCAGTTCTTC

abundance: NA
j_gene: TRBJ2-5
d_gene: NA
v_gene: TRBV19
CDR3aa: CASSMGPTYQETQYF
CDR3nt: TGTGCCAGTAGTATGGGGCCCACGTACCAAGAGACCCAGTACTTC

abundance: NA
j_gene: TRBJ1-6
d_gene: NA
v_gene: TRBV19
CDR3aa: CASSLTGKRNSPLHF
CDR3nt: TGTGCCAGTAGTCTCACAGGGAAGCGGAATTCACCCCTCCACTTT

abundance: NA
j_gene: TRBJ1-1
d_gene: TRBD1
v_gene: TRBV27
CDR3aa: CASSRRTGGFTEAFF
CDR3nt: TGTGCCAGCAGTAGGCGGACAGGGGGTTTCACTGAAGCTTTCTTT

abundance: once
j_gene: TRBJ1-6
d_gene: NA
v_gene: TRBV29-1
CDR3aa: CSVAAKEVAFGNSPLHF
CDR3nt: TGCAGCGTTGCCGCGAAAGAGGTCGCGTTCGGTAATTCACCCCTCCACTTT

abundance: NA
j_gene: TRBJ2-3
d_gene: TRBD1
v_gene: TRBV9
CDR3aa: CASSYRTGQVADTQYF
CDR3nt: TGTGCCAGCAGCTACCGGACAGGACAGGTCGCAGATACGCAGTATTTT

abundance: NA
j_gene: TRBJ1-1
d_gene: NA
v_gene: TRBV30
CDR3aa: CAWSRVGTEAFF
CDR3nt: TGTGCCTGGTCCAGGGTCGGCACTGAAGCTTTCTTT

abundance: NA
j_gene: TRBJ2-7
d_gene: TRBD2
v_gene: TRBV5-1
CDR3aa: CASSLGGREGGAYEQYF
CDR3nt: TGCGCCAGCAGCTTGGGCGGACGGGAGGGAGGAGCCTACGAGCAGTACTTC

abundance: NA
j_gene: TRBJ2-7
d_gene: NA
v_gene: TRBV10-2
CDR3aa: CASTLAPLTYEQYF
CDR3nt: TGCGCCAGCACCCTAGCGCCTCTTACCTACGAGCAGTACTTC

abundance: NA
j_gene: TRBJ2-7
d_gene: TRBD1
v_gene: TRBV2
CDR3aa: CATRGQGAAEQYF
CDR3nt: TGTGCCACCAGGGGACAGGGGGCCGCCGAGCAGTACTTC

abundance: NA
j_gene: TRBJ1-1
d_gene: NA
v_gene: TRBV12-2
CDR3aa: CASRWGTGFLRRGNTEAFF
CDR3nt: TGTGCAAGTCGCTGGGGGACAGGGTTTTTAAGGAGGGGGAACACTGAAGCTTTCTTT

abundance: NA
j_gene: TRBJ1-2
d_gene: TRBD1
v_gene: TRBV24-1
CDR3aa: CATSDAMVGQGMLGYGYTF
CDR3nt: TGTGCCACCAGTGATGCGATGGTGGGACAGGGCATGCTCGGCTATGGCTACACCTTC

abundance: NA
j_gene: TRBJ1-3
d_gene: TRBD1
v_gene: TRBV2
CDR3aa: CASNYGTQGAHSGNTIYF
CDR3nt: TGTGCCAGCAATTACGGGACTCAGGGGGCTCACTCTGGAAACACCATATATTTT

abundance: NA
j_gene: TRBJ1-3
d_gene: NA
v_gene: TRBV9
CDR3aa: CASSVVGGSGNTIYF
CDR3nt: TGTGCCAGCAGCGTAGTAGGGGGCTCTGGAAACACCATATATTTT

abundance: NA
j_gene: TRBJ2-7
d_gene: NA
v_gene: TRBV12-2
CDR3aa: CASRPSRREAYEQYF
CDR3nt: TGTGCAAGTCGCCCTAGCCGGCGGGAGGCCTACGAGCAGTACTTC

abundance: NA
j_gene: TRBJ1-2
d_gene: NA
v_gene: TRBV27
CDR3aa: CASSLSAGDYGYTF
CDR3nt: TGTGCCAGCAGTTTATCTGCAGGGGACTATGGCTACACCTTC

abundance: once
j_gene: TRBJ2-3
d_gene: TRBD2
v_gene: TRBV4-1
CDR3aa: CASSQAGLAGGGSDTQYF
CDR3nt: TGCGCCAGCAGCCAAGCGGGGCTAGCGGGAGGGGGGTCAGATACGCAGTATTTT

abundance: NA
j_gene: TRBJ1-3
d_gene: NA
v_gene: TRBV18
CDR3aa: CASSPLQDGNTIYF
CDR3nt: TGTGCCAGCTCACCACTCCAGGATGGAAACACCATATATTTT

abundance: NA
j_gene: TRBJ2-7
d_gene: TRBD2
v_gene: TRBV27
CDR3aa: CASSFASGYEQYF
CDR3nt: TGTGCCAGCAGTTTCGCTAGCGGATACGAGCAGTACTTC

abundance: NA
j_gene: TRBJ2-3
d_gene: TRBD2
v_gene: TRBV24-1
CDR3aa: CATRASGADTQYF
CDR3nt: TGTGCCACCCGGGCTAGCGGGGCAGATACGCAGTATTTT

abundance: NA
j_gene: TRBJ1-1
d_gene: NA
v_gene: TRBV12-3/TRBV12-4
CDR3aa: CASSFGGNTEAFF
CDR3nt: TGTGCCAGCAGTTTCGGAGGGAACACTGAAGCTTTCTTT

abundance: NA
j_gene: TRBJ1-2
d_gene: TRBD1
v_gene: TRBV19
CDR3aa: CASSTELTGGAYGYTF
CDR3nt: TGTGCCAGTAGTACAGAACTGACAGGGGGCGCTTACGGCTACACCTTC

abundance: NA
j_gene: TRBJ2-3
d_gene: NA
v_gene: TRBV30
CDR3aa: CAWSSPPGTDTQYF
CDR3nt: TGTGCCTGGAGTAGCCCCCCGGGCACAGATACGCAGTATTTT

abundance: NA
j_gene: TRBJ2-2
d_gene: TRBD1
v_gene: TRBV24-1
CDR3aa: CATSDQTGPGELFF
CDR3nt: TGTGCCACCAGTGATCAGACAGGGCCCGGGGAGCTGTTTTTT